This note documents a single TCR beta chain sequence. Its antigen is undetermined. These data are taken from a study of cytomegalovirus exposure and HLA in healthy donors. Study findings and constraints: After further analysis at a later stage, 16,951 TCR beta sequences were associated with HLA alleles at 0.05 false discovery rate.

13 Jbeta primers and 60 Vbeta primers were used for the PCR. Here immunoSEQ multiplex PCR was the method, and the copy in TCRdb shows in-frame clones only, minus some. This table holds 140,000 to 150,000 clones, more than 75% found once. Germline V gene data show CDR1 as SGHRS and CDR2 as YFSETQ. The germline V and J ends were trimmed by 4 bases and 0 bases, with 14 bases remaining between them. This CDR3 contains 16 residues. The clonotype was recovered from a woman between 18 and 29 years old in good health and CMV-seropositive. The chain links TRBV5-1 to TRBJ2-1; tentatively, D is TRBD2 (5 bases). Sequenced sample: PBMCs. CDR3 in DNA: TGCGCCAGCAGCGCCTTTCCGGGGAGCTCCTACAATGAGCAGTTCTTC. Its translation is CASSAFPGSSYNEQFF.